The 26 T cell receptor beta chains listed next were all sequenced from one sample in a study of human T cells and chemical hapten exposure. TCRdb re-analysed the RACE reads in MiXCR, keeping a single row per CDR3 protein. In the table there are tens of thousands of distinct CDR3 sequences, nearly 4.5% of which are singletons. Time point in this sample: healthy volunteer bleed at 2 weeks. Total RNA was isolated from unfractionated whole blood. The sequenced material came from whole blood. The receptors were sampled from a human donor in good health. Some clones in this sample may be carry-over from other donors' samples.

Many counts were recorded for this clonotype. This rearrangement joins TRBV27 to TRBJ2-7; 11 positions agree with TRBD2. The CDR3 runs to 14 residues. Germline-derived CDR1 and CDR2 are MNHEY and SMNVEV (reference sequence). V was clipped by 5 bases and J by 3 bases; unmatched bases: 3. This chain's CDR3 is CASSLTSGGYEQYF. CDR3 nucleotide sequence: TGTGCCAGCAGTCTCACTAGCGGGGGCTACGAGCAGTACTTC.

With regard to this clonotype: Possible read error: a much larger clone is one base away. The gene calls are TRBV28 and TRBJ2-7; no clear D gene. The CDR3 runs to 14 residues. Germline loops: CDR1 MDHEN, CDR2 SYDVKM. The CDR3 spells CASSSPNDRYEQSF. The CDR3 DNA follows: TGTGCCAGCAGTAGCCCAAATGATCGTTACGAGCAGTCCTTC.

This clonotype was counted ten times or more. The chain couples TRBV6-5 to TRBJ2-3; 11 nucleotides line up with TRBD2. Per germline, CDR1 MNHEY and CDR2 SVGAGI. The CDR3 runs 18 residues. Losses at the gene ends were 4 bases for V and 0 bases for J; bases not matched to a gene: 9. In nucleotides, the CDR3 is TGTGCCAGCAGTTTACTAGCGGGAGTCCCGACTAGCACAGATACGCAGTATTTT. Its protein is CASSLLAGVPTSTDTQYF.

This clonotype was counted ten times or more. This chain joins TRBV6-5 and TRBJ1-1; TRBD1 is a possible D gene (5 bases). The CDR3 length is 16 residues. Germline V CDR1 and CDR2: MNHEY, SVGAGI. V was cut by 2 bases and J by 5 bases, with 18 bases left in between. In DNA form, the CDR3 reads TGTGCCAGCAGTTACAGGGGCGTGGGAGCGCAGACTGAAGCTTTCTTT. It is translated as CASSYRGVGAQTEAFF.

In its sample, this clonotype was seen many times. The V gene is TRBV11-3, the J gene TRBJ2-1, with D hard to call. Trimming took off 1 base at V and 6 bases at J, with 10 bases between the two ends. The CDR3 consists of 14 residues. CDR1 is SGHNT and CDR2 is YENEEA in the germline V gene. CDR3: CASSLGAGSNEQFF. The CDR3 DNA reads TGTGCCAGCAGCTTAGGGGCAGGTTCCAATGAGCAGTTCTTC. The full variable domain, in which reference TRBV11-3 and TRBJ2-1 provide the parts outside the CDR3, is EAGVVQSPRYKIIEKKQPVAFWCNPISGHNTLYWYLQNLGQGPELLIRYENEEAVDDSQLPKDRFSAERLKGVDSTLKIQPAELGDSAVYLCASSLGAGSNEQFFGPGTRLTVL.

In this sample, this clonotype turned up a few times. V usage is TRBV12-3 or TRBV12-4 and J usage is TRBJ2-1; perhaps TRBD2 as D (5 bases). V was cut by 6 bases and J by 13 bases, with 13 bases left in between. There are 11 residues in the CDR3. The CDR3 spells CASSSGLAQFF. CDR3 sequence (DNA): TGTGCCAGCAGCTCCGGGCTAGCTCAGTTCTTC.

This clonotype was counted ten times or more. The rearrangement links TRBV7-6 to TRBJ2-7; a weak D match, TRBD2 (6 bases). The CDR3 length is 13 residues. Per germline, CDR1 SGHVS and CDR2 FNYEAQ. V was shortened by 5 bases and J by 6 bases, with 14 bases between the two germline ends. CDR3 in DNA: TGTGCCAGCAGCCAACCCGGGGGTCGCGAGCAGTACTTC. Encoded protein: CASSQPGGREQYF.

The chain links TRBV5-5 to TRBJ1-1; 7 nucleotides agree with TRBD1. V lost 2 bases and J lost 3; bases outside the gene matches: 4. Germline V gene lookup returns CDR1 SGHKS and CDR2 YYEKEE (reference sequence). This CDR3 comprises 14 residues. CDR3 region: CASSLTGTDTEAFF. Here the CDR3 DNA reads TGTGCCAGCAGCTTAACAGGGACAGACACTGAAGCTTTCTTT. Supplemented by reference TRBV5-5 and TRBJ1-1, the full variable domain reads DAGVTQSPTHLIKTRGQQVTLRCSPISGHKSVSWYQQVLGQGPQFIFQYYEKEERGRGNFPDRFSARQFPNYSSELNVNALLLGDSALYLCASSLTGTDTEAFFGQGTRLTVV.

This clonotype appeared a few times. This chain uses TRBV29-1 with TRBJ2-7, with 9 bases matching TRBD1. This CDR3 has 23 amino acids. V was clipped by 1 base and J by 0 bases; unmatched bases: 28. Germline CDR1 is SQVTM and CDR2 is ANQGSEA. CDR3 loop: CSVEGTGDLVSLLRWSLSYEQYF. As DNA, the CDR3 is TGCAGCGTTGAAGGGACAGGGGATTTGGTCTCCTTATTACGATGGTCCCTCTCCTACGAGCAGTACTTC.

The sample holds many counts of this clonotype. The V gene is TRBV5-1, the J gene TRBJ2-3; 7 nucleotides align to TRBD2. After removal of 4 bases from V and 2 bases from J, the junction contained 4 bases not matched to a gene. Germline-derived CDR1 and CDR2 are SGHRS and YFSETQ. This CDR3 spans 14 amino acids. As DNA, the CDR3 is TGCGCCAGCAGCCTGGGGGGGTACACAGATACGCAGTATTTT. This gives the protein CASSLGGYTDTQYF.

This chain connects TRBV30 to TRBJ1-6; 7 positions agree with TRBD1. From germline, CDR1 is GTSNPN and CDR2 SVGIG (reference sequence). J was trimmed by 7 bases and V by 3 bases; bases with no gene match: 6. There are 14 residues in the CDR3. In nucleotides, the CDR3 is TGTGCCTGGAGGGAATCGACAGGGAATTCACCCCTCCACTTT. Translated: CAWRESTGNSPLHF. The variable domain in full, with the rest retrieved from reference TRBV30 and TRBJ1-6, is SQTIHQWPATLVQPVGSPLSLECTVEGTSNPNLYWYRQAAGRGLQLLFYSVGIGQISSEVPQNLSASRPQDRQFILSSKKLLLSDSGFYLCAWRESTGNSPLHFGNGTRLTVT.

This clonotype came up many times. V and J are TRBV14 and TRBJ1-6, with 7 bases fitting TRBD1. The V segment lost 8 bases and the J segment 0 bases; nucleotides outside the gene matches: 4. Germline-derived CDR1 and CDR2 are SGHDN and FVKESK. This CDR3 comprises 15 residues. In nucleotides, the CDR3 is TGTGCCAGCCCAGGGGGGCCCTCCTATAATTCACCCCTCCACTTT. The encoded protein is CASPGGPSYNSPLHF.

This clonotype was found a few times. The chain recombines TRBV28 with TRBJ2-1, with 9 bases fitting TRBD1. There are 16 residues in the CDR3. After removal of 6 bases from V and 4 bases from J, the junction contained 10 bases not matched to a gene. The V gene's germline CDR1 is MDHEN and CDR2 SYDVKM. Written as DNA, the CDR3 is TGTGCCAGCAGCCTGGTACAGGGGGCAACATACAATGAGCAGTTCTTC. This encodes CASSLVQGATYNEQFF.

This clonotype was counted ten times or more. This chain uses TRBV30 with TRBJ2-7; either TRBD1 or TRBD2 may supply D (5 bases each). The V end lost 0 bases, the J end lost 4 bases, and 7 bases lay between the germline ends. Germline V gives CDR1 GTSNPN, CDR2 SVGIG (reference sequence). The length of the CDR3 is 12 residues. CDR3 amino acids: CAWSVGVYEQYF. Written as DNA, the CDR3 is TGTGCCTGGAGTGTGGGGGTGTACGAGCAGTACTTC.

This clonotype was picked up many times. This rearrangement joins TRBV12-3 or TRBV12-4 to TRBJ2-6, with D unclear. Trimming cost V 2 bases and J 0 bases, with 5 bases left between them. The CDR3 sequence is 15 residues long. In nucleotides, the CDR3 is TGTGCCAGCAGTTTATTAAACTCTGGGGCCAACGTCCTGACTTTC. It yields the protein CASSLLNSGANVLTF.

Many counts were recorded for this clonotype. CDR3 loop: CASSGGLAGVGEQFF. DNA for the CDR3: TGTGCCAGCAGTGGTGGACTAGCGGGAGTAGGTGAGCAGTTCTTC. The V call is TRBV2, the J call TRBJ2-1; 13 bases match TRBD2. The CDR3 totals 15 residues. Trimming cost V 4 bases and J 9 bases; bases outside gene matches: 6. Germline V CDR1 and CDR2: SNHLY, FYNNEI.

The sample holds many counts of this clonotype. The chain recombines TRBV27 with TRBJ1-1; D is unresolved. Germline V gene sequence: CDR1 MNHEY, CDR2 SMNVEV (reference sequence). CDR3 length: 15 residues. Between the trimmed V and J ends, which lost 6 bases and 0 bases, there was a span of 14 bases. The CDR3 reads CASSLYHPLNTEAFF. The CDR3 DNA is TGTGCCAGCAGCCTATATCACCCTTTGAACACTGAAGCTTTCTTT.

The chain employs TRBV5-8 and TRBJ2-1; D remains unclear. CDR3 length: 11 residues. CDR1 and CDR2 from the germline V gene are SGHTS and YDEGEE. V shed 0 bases and J shed 12 bases, with 7 bases lying between them. The CDR3 spells CASSLVSGQFF. The CDR3, as DNA: TGTGCCAGCAGCTTGGTCTCTGGGCAGTTCTTC.

The chain has TRBV29-1 and TRBJ2-2; D is perhaps TRBD1 (5 bases). This CDR3 has 13 amino acids. Germline V gene data show CDR1 as SQVTM and CDR2 as ANQGSEA. Between the trimmed V and J ends, which lost 4 bases and 0 bases, there was a span of 6 bases. The DNA of the CDR3 is TGCAGCGTTGGGACACCGAACACCGGGGAGCTGTTTTTT. This translates into CSVGTPNTGELFF.

J is TRBJ2-1 and V is TRBV7-3, with no clear D. Trimming took off 4 bases at V and 7 bases at J, with 14 bases between the two ends. CDR1 is SGHTA, CDR2 FQGTGA, per germline. This CDR3 region has 14 residues. CDR3 residues: CASSYSGSRNEQFF. The CDR3 coding sequence is TGTGCCAGCAGCTACTCCGGGTCCAGGAATGAGCAGTTCTTC. The full variable domain, in which reference TRBV7-3 and TRBJ2-1 provide the parts outside the CDR3, is GAGVSQTPSNKVTEKGKYVELRCDPISGHTALYWYRQSLGQGPEFLIYFQGTGAADDSGLPNDRFFAVRPEGSVSTLKIQRTERGDSAVYLCASSYSGSRNEQFFGPGTRLTVL.

This clonotype was recorded at least ten times. The chain links TRBV6-5 to TRBJ1-6; D ambiguous. CDR1 and CDR2 from the germline V gene are MNHEY and SVGAGI. The CDR3 runs 15 residues. V was trimmed by 3 bases and J by 3 bases, leaving 9 bases between them. Here the CDR3 reads CASSYGGNYNSPLHF. The CDR3 nucleotides read TGTGCCAGCAGTTATGGCGGAAACTATAATTCACCCCTCCACTTT.

This clonotype was observed at least ten times. The V call is TRBV27, the J call TRBJ1-6; D gene unclear. The CDR3 covers 17 residues. The ends were cut back, 6 bases at V and 0 bases at J, with 15 bases in the middle. Germline assignment: CDR1 MNHEY and CDR2 SMNVEV (reference sequence). The CDR3 loop is CASRATSTRSYNSPLHF. In DNA form, the CDR3 reads TGTGCCAGCAGGGCAACAAGTACCCGCTCCTATAATTCACCCCTCCACTTT.

This clonotype was observed a few times. V is TRBV6-5 and J is TRBJ2-3, with 7 bases lining up with TRBD2. This CDR3 spans 14 amino acids. Losses at the gene ends were 7 bases for V and 4 bases for J; bases not matched to a gene: 8. Looked up from germline, CDR1 is MNHEY and CDR2 is SVGAGI. The CDR3 DNA reads as TGTGCCAGCAAACCGGGAGGATCCGCAGATACGCAGTATTTT. Encoded protein: CASKPGGSADTQYF.

The CDR3 reads CASTSTDGFYGYTF. The CDR3, as DNA: TGTGCCAGCACTTCAACGGACGGCTTCTATGGCTACACCTTC. The rearrangement joins TRBV2 to TRBJ1-2; D not certain. The CDR3 is 14 amino acids. The germline gives CDR1 SNHLY, CDR2 FYNNEI. The V gene lost 7 bases and the J gene lost 4 bases, with 16 bases spanning the gap.

This clonotype was counted at least ten times. A junction end diverges from the germline sequence, so it may reflect a read error. The chain links TRBV3-1 to TRBJ1-4, with 9 bases aligning to TRBD1. Per the germline V gene, CDR1 is LGHDT and CDR2 is YNNKEL (reference sequence). The CDR3 totals 14 residues. CDR3 bases: TGTGCCAGCAACCAAGGGACAGGGAAGGAAAAACTGTTTTTT. Protein: CASNQGTGKEKLFF.

This clonotype showed up many times. V gene TRBV2 combines with J gene TRBJ2-3, with TRBD2 matching 10 bases. The junction had 7 bases not matched to a gene; V was cut back by 3 bases and J by 4 bases. The CDR3 is 16 residues long. The germline CDR1 and CDR2 sequences are SNHLY and FYNNEI. The CDR3 here is CASSEGLAKWADTQYF. DNA for the CDR3: TGTGCCAGCAGTGAGGGACTAGCGAAGTGGGCAGATACGCAGTATTTT.